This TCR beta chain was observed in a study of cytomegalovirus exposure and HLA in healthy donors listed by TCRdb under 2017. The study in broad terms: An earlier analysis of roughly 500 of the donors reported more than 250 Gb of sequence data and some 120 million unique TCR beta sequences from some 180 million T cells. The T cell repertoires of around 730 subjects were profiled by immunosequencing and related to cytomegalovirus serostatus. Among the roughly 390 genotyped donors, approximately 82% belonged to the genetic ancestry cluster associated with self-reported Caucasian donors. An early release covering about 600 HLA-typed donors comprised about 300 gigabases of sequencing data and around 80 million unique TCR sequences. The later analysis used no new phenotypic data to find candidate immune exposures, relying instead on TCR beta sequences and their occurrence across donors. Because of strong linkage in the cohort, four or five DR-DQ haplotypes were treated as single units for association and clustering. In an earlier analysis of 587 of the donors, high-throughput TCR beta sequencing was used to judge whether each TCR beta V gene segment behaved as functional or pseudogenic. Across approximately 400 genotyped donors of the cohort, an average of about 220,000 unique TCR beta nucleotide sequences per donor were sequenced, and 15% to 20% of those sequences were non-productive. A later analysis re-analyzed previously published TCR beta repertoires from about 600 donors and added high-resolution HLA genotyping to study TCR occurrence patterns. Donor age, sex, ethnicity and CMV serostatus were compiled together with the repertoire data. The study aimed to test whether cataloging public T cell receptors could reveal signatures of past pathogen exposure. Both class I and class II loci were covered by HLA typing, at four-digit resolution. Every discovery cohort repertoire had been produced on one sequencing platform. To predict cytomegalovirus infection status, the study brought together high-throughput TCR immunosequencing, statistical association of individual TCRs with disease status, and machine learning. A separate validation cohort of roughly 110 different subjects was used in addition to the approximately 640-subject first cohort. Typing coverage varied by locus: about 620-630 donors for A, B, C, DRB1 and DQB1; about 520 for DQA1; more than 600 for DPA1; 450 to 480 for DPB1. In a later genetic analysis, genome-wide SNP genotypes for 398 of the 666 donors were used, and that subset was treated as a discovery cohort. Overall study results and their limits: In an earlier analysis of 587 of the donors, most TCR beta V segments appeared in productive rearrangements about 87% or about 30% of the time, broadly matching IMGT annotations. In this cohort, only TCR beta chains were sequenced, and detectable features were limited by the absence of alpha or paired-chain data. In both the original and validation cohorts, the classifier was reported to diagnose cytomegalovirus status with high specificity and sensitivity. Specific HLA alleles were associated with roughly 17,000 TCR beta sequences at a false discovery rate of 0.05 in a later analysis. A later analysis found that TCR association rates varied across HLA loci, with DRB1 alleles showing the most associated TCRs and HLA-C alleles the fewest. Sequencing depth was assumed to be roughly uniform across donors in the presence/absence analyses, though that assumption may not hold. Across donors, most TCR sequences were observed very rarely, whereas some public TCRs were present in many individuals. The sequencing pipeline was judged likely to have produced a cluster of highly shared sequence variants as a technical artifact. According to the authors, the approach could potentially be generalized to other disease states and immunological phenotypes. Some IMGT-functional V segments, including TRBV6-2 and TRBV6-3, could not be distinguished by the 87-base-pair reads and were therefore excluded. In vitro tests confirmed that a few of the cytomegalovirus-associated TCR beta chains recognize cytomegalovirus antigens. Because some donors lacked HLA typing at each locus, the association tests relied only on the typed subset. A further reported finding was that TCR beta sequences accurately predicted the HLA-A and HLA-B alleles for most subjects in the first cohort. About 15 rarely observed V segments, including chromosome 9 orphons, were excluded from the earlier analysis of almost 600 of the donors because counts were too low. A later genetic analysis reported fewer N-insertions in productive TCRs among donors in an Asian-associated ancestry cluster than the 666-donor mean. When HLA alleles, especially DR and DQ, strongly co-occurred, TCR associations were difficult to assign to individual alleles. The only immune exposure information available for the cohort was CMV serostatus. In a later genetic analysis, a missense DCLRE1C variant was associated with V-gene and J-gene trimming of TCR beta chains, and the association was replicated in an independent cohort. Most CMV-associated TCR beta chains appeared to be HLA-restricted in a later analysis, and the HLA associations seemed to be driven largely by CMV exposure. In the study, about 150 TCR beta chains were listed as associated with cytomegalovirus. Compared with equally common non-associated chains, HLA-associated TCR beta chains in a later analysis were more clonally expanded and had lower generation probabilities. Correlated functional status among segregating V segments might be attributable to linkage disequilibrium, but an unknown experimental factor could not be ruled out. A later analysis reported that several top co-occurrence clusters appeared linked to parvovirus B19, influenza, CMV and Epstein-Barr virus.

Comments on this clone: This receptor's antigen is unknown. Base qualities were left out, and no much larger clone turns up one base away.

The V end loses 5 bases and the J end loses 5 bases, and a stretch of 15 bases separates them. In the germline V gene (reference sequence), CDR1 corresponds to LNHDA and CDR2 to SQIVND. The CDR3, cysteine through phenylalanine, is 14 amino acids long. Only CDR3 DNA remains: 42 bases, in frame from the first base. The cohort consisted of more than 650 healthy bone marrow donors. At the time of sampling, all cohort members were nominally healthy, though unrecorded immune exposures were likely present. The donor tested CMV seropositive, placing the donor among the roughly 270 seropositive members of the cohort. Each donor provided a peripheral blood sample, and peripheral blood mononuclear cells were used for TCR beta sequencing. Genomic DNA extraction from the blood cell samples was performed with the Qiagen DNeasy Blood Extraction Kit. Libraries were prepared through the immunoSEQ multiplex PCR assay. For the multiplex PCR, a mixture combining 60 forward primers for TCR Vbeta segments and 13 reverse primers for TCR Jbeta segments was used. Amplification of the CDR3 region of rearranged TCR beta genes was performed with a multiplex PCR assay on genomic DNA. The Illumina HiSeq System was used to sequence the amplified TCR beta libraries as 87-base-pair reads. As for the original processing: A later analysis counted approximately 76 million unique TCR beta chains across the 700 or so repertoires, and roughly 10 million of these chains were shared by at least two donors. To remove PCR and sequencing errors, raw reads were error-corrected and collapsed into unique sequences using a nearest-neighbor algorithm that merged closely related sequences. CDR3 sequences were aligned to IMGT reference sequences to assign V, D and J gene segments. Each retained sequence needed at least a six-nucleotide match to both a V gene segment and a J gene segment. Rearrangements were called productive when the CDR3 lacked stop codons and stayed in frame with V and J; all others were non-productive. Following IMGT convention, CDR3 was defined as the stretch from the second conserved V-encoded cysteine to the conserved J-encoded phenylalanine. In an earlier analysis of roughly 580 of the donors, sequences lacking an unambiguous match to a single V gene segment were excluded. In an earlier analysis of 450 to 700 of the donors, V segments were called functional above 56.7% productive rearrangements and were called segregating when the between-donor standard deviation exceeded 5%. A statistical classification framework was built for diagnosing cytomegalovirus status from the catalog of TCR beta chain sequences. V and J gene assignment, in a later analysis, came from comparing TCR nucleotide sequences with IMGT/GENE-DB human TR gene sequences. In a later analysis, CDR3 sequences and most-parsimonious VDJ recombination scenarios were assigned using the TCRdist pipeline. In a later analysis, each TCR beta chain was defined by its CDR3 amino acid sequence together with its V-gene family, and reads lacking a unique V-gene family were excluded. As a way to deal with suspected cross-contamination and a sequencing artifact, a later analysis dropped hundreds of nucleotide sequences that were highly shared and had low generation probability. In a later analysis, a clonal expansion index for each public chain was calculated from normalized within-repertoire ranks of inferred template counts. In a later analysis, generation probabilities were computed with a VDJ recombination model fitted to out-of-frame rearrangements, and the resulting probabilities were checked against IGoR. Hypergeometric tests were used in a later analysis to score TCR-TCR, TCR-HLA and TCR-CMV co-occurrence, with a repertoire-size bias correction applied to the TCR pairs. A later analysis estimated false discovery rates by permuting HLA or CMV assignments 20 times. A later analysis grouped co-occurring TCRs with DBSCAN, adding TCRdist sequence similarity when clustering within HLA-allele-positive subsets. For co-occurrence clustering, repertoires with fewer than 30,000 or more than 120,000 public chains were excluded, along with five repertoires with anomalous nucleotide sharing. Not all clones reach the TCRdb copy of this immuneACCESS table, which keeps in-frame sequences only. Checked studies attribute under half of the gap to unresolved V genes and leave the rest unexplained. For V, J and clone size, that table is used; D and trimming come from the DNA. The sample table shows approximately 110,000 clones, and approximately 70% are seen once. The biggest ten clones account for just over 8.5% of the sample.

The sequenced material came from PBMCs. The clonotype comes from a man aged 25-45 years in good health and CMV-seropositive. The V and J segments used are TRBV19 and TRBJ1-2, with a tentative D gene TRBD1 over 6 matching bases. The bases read TGTGCCAGTAGTGTGACAGGATCTAGTTATGGCTACACCTTC. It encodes CASSVTGSSYGYTF.